The T cell receptor beta chain described here comes from a study of regulatory T cells in long-lasting Graves disease. Study-level results: TRBV28, TRBJ1-2 and TRBJ2-5 were segments that persistent disease favored. Persistent Graves' patients showed reduced TCR diversity versus newly diagnosed patients.

Time point here: newly diagnosed GD, antithyroid drugs for less than 3 months. The TCR library was prepared using RNA isolated from PBMCs. CDR1 is MNHNS and CDR2 is SASEGT in the germline V gene. The CDR3 totals 12 residues. Trimming stripped 2 bases from V and 8 bases from J, with 9 bases between. This clonotype was recorded at least ten times. The target antigen is unknown. Libraries of TCR beta came from iRepertoire HTBI primers plus Arm-PCR of CDR3 regions. TCRdb fed the multiplex PCR reads into MiXCR, producing one record per CDR3 protein. Found here are approximately 360,000 distinct CDR3 sequences, roughly 12% of them singletons; the top ten hold 18%. These data are also associated with another study on T cells in Graves' hyperthyroidism and ophthalmopathy. That source reports: Diagnostic decisions used clinical symptoms, serum thyroxine and TRAb, thyroid ultrasound and orbital computed tomography. A model of 13 V-J pairs discriminated ophthalmopathy from stable hyperthyroidism.

The chain uses TRBV6-1 and TRBJ1-1; D is uncertain. The material sequenced was peripheral blood mononuclear cells (PBMCs), taken at new diagnosis, from a patient treated with antithyroid drugs. The sequence was collected from a woman aged 18-30 years with Graves disease. The CDR3 protein is CASSESTLEAFF. The CDR3 nucleotides are TGTGCCAGCAGTGAAAGTACCCTCGAAGCTTTCTTT.